These 14 T cell receptor beta chains came from one sample sequenced in a study of cytomegalovirus exposure and HLA in healthy donors. Primers: 60 Vbeta forward and 13 Jbeta reverse. Profiling relied on immunoSEQ multiplex PCR, and the TCRdb table lists in-frame clones only, not all of them. The table has 100,000 to 150,000 clones, 78% seen once. The sequenced sample was PBMCs. The source is a woman aged 40 to 49 in good health and CMV-seronegative.

This chain links TRBV5-1 with TRBJ2-7, with TRBD1 matching over 10 bases. The germline gives CDR1 SGHRS, CDR2 YFSETQ. This CDR3 spans 18 amino acids. After removal of 4 bases from V and 5 bases from J, the junction contained 18 bases not matched to a gene. The CDR3 sequence: CASSNPTRDRGHRDEQYF. The CDR3 DNA follows: TGCGCCAGCAGCAACCCTACGCGAGACAGGGGGCATCGGGACGAGCAGTACTTC. The full variable domain, in which reference TRBV5-1 and TRBJ2-7 provide the parts outside the CDR3, is KAGVTQTPRYLIKTRGQQVTLSCSPISGHRSVSWYQQTPGQGLQFLFEYFSETQRNKGNFPGRFSGRQFSNSRSEMNVSTLELGDSALYLCASSNPTRDRGHRDEQYFGPGTRLTVT.

In this sample, this clone turned up once. The gene calls are TRBV7-9 and TRBJ2-5; TRBD1 agrees at 11 bases. The tail of the sequence fits TRBJ2-7 better, so the J call may be wrong. This CDR3 contains 14 residues. From germline, CDR1 is SEHNR and CDR2 FQNEAQ (reference sequence). The DNA for the CDR3 is TGTGCCAGCAGGGGACAGGGGGGAGTCCACGAGCAGTACTTC. Translating gives CASRGQGGVHEQYF.

The chain joins TRBV7-8 to TRBJ2-1, with D possibly TRBD1 on 7 matching bases. Trimming stripped 7 bases from V and 5 bases from J, with 15 bases between. Per the germline V gene, CDR1 is SGHVS and CDR2 is FQNEAQ. The CDR3 has 14 amino acids. CDR3 nucleotide sequence: TGTGCCAGCATCCAGGGGGGCGTCAACAATGAGCAGTTCTTC. Translated: CASIQGGVNNEQFF.

On this clone: Distinct nucleotide sequences in the sample also encode this CDR3. J is TRBJ1-5 and V is TRBV5-1, with TRBD1 matching 8 bases. Germline trimming cut 4 bases from V and 0 bases from J; bases unmatched to any gene: 3. From germline, CDR1 is SGHRS and CDR2 YFSETQ. The CDR3 has 15 residues. The CDR3 region is CASSLDRGSNQPQHF. CDR3 nucleotides: TGCGCCAGCAGCCTCGACAGGGGTAGCAATCAGCCCCAGCATTTT.

This clone came up a few times. This chain uses TRBV18 with TRBJ2-1; a possible D gene is TRBD1 (7 bases). In germline, CDR1 is KGHSH, CDR2 LQKENI. This CDR3 spans 16 amino acids. The V end was cut by 2 bases, the J end by 6 bases, with 17 bases between. Here the CDR3 DNA reads TGTGCCAGCTCACCAAGTCAGGGGGGTTATTCCAATGAGCAGTTCTTC. This gives the protein CASSPSQGGYSNEQFF. Filled out from reference TRBV18 and TRBJ2-1, the complete variable domain reads NAGVMQNPRHLVRRRGQEARLRCSPMKGHSHVYWYRQLPEEGLKFMVYLQKENIIDESGMPKERFSAEFPKEGPSILRIQQVVRGDSAAYFCASSPSQGGYSNEQFFGPGTRLTVL.

This clone was recorded a few times. This chain joins TRBV5-4 and TRBJ2-3; tentatively, D is TRBD1 (5 bases). This CDR3 spans 14 amino acids. V lost 5 bases and J 3 bases, leaving 13 bases between the germline ends. Germline values: CDR1 SGHNT, CDR2 YYREEE (reference sequence). This CDR3 is CASRGQAKTDTQYF. The CDR3 nucleotides read TGTGCCAGCAGAGGACAAGCCAAAACAGATACGCAGTATTTT.

The V gene is TRBV27, the J gene TRBJ1-2; D is possibly TRBD1 (6 bases). Germline loops: CDR1 MNHEY, CDR2 SMNVEV (reference sequence). The CDR3 is 11 residues long. CDR3 nucleotide sequence: TGTCCGCAGAGGGGGGGGTATGGCTACACCTTC. Residues: CPQRGGYGYTF.

The rearrangement links TRBV5-1 to TRBJ2-6; 7 bases match TRBD1. This CDR3 is built from 16 residues. V lost 3 bases and J lost 2; bases outside the gene matches: 5. Germline V CDR1 and CDR2: SGHRS, YFSETQ. The CDR3 loop is CASSSLTGAGANVLTF. CDR3 nucleotides: TGCGCCAGCAGCTCCCTTACAGGGGCTGGGGCCAACGTCCTGACTTTC.

In DNA form, the CDR3 reads TGTGCCAGCAGCCGACAGGGTTTTATTACGGAGACCCAGTACTTC. It yields the protein CASSRQGFITETQYF. The chain uses TRBV11-1 and TRBJ2-5; 7 bases align to TRBD1. Germline loops: CDR1 SGHAT, CDR2 FQDESV (reference sequence). V lost 5 bases, J lost 5 bases, and 11 bases stayed unmatched. The CDR3 is 15 amino acids.

J is TRBJ1-1 and V is TRBV5-4, with 8 bases fitting TRBD1. V trimming: 0 bases; J trimming: 3 bases; junction bases outside the gene matches: 10. The CDR3 covers 17 residues. Germline-derived CDR1 and CDR2 are SGHNT and YYREEE (reference sequence). The DNA of the CDR3 is TGTGCCAGCAGCTTGGATTTGGGGACAGGAGCTTACACTGAAGCTTTCTTT. This sequence encodes CASSLDLGTGAYTEAFF.

V is TRBV28 and J is TRBJ2-3, with 8 bases aligning to TRBD2. The ends lost 7 bases at V and 1 base at J; junction bases unmatched: 16. CDR3 length equals 18 residues. Per germline, CDR1 MDHEN and CDR2 SYDVKM. CDR3 sequence reads: CASTPRGGAGVGTDTQYF. DNA for the CDR3: TGTGCCAGCACCCCCCGGGGCGGAGCGGGGGTAGGCACAGATACGCAGTATTTT.

In its sample, this clone was seen once. The chain carries TRBV7-2 and TRBJ2-4; tentatively, D is TRBD1 (5 bases). Looked up from germline, CDR1 is SGHTA and CDR2 is FQGNSA. V shed 5 bases and J shed 0 bases, with 11 bases lying between them. This CDR3 has 15 residues. The DNA for the CDR3 is TGTGCCAGCAGCGTAGGGGCCCAAGCCAAAAACATTCAGTACTTC. Protein product: CASSVGAQAKNIQYF.

The J gene is TRBJ2-1, the V gene TRBV14; TRBD2 matches 10 bases. CDR1 and CDR2 from the germline V gene are SGHDN and FVKESK. CDR3 length: 15 amino acids. V shed 1 base and J 8 bases; nucleotides not matched to a gene: 5. The CDR3 is CASSQVAGGVDEQFF. The CDR3 DNA sequence: TGTGCCAGCAGCCAAGTAGCGGGGGGCGTAGATGAGCAGTTCTTC.

This sequence joins TRBV28 and TRBJ2-5, with a weak D call TRBD1 (6 bases). This CDR3 has 14 amino acids. V was clipped by 8 bases and J by 4 bases, with 17 bases between them. The germline V gene encodes CDR1 MDHEN and CDR2 SYDVKM. CDR3 sequence: CASAPPQGRETQYF. CDR3 bases: TGTGCCAGCGCACCCCCCCAGGGGCGAGAGACCCAGTACTTC.